Presented here are 4 T cell receptor beta chains from one specimen sequenced in a study of OX40 agonist ivuxolimab in advanced cancers. The method was immunoSEQ multiplex PCR; TCRdb's version includes in-frame clones alone and lacks a portion of them. The sample records around 81,000 clones, about 88% being singletons. This sample comprised CD4+ or CD8+ T cells sorted from blood, obtained in a trial of the OX40 agonist ivuxolimab. All receptors derive from an adult with an advanced solid tumor such as melanoma, head and neck, liver or kidney cancer.

CDR3 protein: CAWSPQVSNSPLHF. The CDR3 region has the DNA TGTGCCTGGAGTCCCCAGGTCTCTAATTCACCCCTCCACTTT. The genes are TRBV30 and TRBJ1-6; D is unresolved. The CDR3 is 14 amino acids. Trimming left V 2 bases short and J 6 bases short, with 11 bases between. The germline gives CDR1 GTSNPN, CDR2 SVGIG (reference sequence).

V gene TRBV11-2 combines with J gene TRBJ1-1, with 8 bases matching TRBD1. J gave up 1 base and V 3 bases, and 1 base lay outside the gene matches. This CDR3 region has 14 residues. Per the germline V gene, CDR1 is SGHAT and CDR2 is FQNNGV. The CDR3 bases are TGTGCCAGCAGCTTCGGGACAGGGAACACTGAAGCTTTCTTT. Translated: CASSFGTGNTEAFF.

CDR3 region: CASSIGRTGYNEQFF. CDR3 nucleotide sequence: TGTGCCAGTAGTATAGGGCGGACAGGTTACAATGAGCAGTTCTTC. The rearrangement uses TRBV19 and TRBJ2-1, with TRBD1 matching over 7 bases. CDR1 and CDR2 from the germline V gene are LNHDA and SQIVND (reference sequence). Trimming took 1 base from V and 4 from J; bases not matched to a gene: 4. The CDR3 loop spans 15 amino acids.

This clone came up a few times. The chain recombines TRBV27 with TRBJ1-2; perhaps TRBD1 as D (6 bases). The CDR3 contains 13 residues. V lost 7 bases and J lost 7, with 16 bases in between. Germline V gives CDR1 MNHEY, CDR2 SMNVEV (reference sequence). CDR3 protein: CASTDVGGSGYTF. CDR3 bases: TGTGCCAGCACAGATGTGGGGGGCTCTGGCTACACCTTC.